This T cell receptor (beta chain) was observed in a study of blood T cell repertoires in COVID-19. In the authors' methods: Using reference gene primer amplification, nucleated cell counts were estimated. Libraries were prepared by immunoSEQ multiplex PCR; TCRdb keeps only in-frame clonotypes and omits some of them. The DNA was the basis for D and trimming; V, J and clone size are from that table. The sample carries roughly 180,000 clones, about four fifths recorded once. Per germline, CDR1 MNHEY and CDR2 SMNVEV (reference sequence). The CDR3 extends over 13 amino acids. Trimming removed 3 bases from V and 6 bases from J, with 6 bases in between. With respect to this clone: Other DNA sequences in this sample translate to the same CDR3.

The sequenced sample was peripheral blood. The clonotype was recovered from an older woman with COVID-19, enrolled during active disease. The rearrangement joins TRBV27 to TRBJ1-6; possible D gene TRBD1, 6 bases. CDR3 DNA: TGTGCCAGCAGTTTCAGGGGTAATTCACCCCTCCACTTT. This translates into CASSFRGNSPLHF.